This TCR beta chain was retrieved from a study of shared clonotypes between healthy human individuals. On the study more broadly: There were three CD4 naive, three CD4 memory, two CD8 naive and one CD8 memory plates per donor.

Study-wide results and caveats: A handful of donors held about 5.1% of naive CD4 clonotypes in common.

It was at deep level that the assay was run. Original analysis: Filtering was not the same, since immunoSEQ gave junction-only sequences without quality scores. Measured with immunoSEQ multiplex PCR; TCRdb has only the in-frame clones, and not every one. That table supplies the V and J calls and clone size; D and trimming were determined from the DNA. Among 2 million or so clones listed, roughly 95% were seen once. This clone has just one count. The antigen is not known. Trimming took off 0 bases at V and 7 bases at J, with 10 bases between the two ends. This CDR3 spans 13 amino acids. From germline, CDR1 is GTSNPN and CDR2 SVGIG (reference sequence).

V gene TRBV30 combines with J gene TRBJ1-5, with D maybe TRBD1 (5 bases). This clonotype originated in a man aged 18 to 29 in good health. Sequenced: naive CD4+ T cells sorted from blood. Sample subset: CD45RA+ positively selected. CDR3 in DNA: TGTGCCTGGAGTGTCAGGGTTGGGCAGCCCCAGCATTTT. It codes for CAWSVRVGQPQHF.